This entry lists 17 T cell receptor beta chains sequenced from one sample in a study of T cell changes during pregnancy in multiple sclerosis. Data came from immunoSEQ multiplex PCR; TCRdb stores just in-frame clones and leaves some out. This sample carries 29,000 or so clones, more than 80% of them seen once, and the ten largest clones take more than 0.7%. The source was CD4+ T cells from peripheral blood mononuclear cells, collected in the first trimester of pregnancy. The receptors originated from a female donor with multiple sclerosis, enrolled in a pregnancy study.

The chain is built from TRBV5-1 and TRBJ1-6; no clear D gene. V shed 4 bases and J shed 3 bases, with 20 bases lying between them. The CDR3 runs 18 residues. The germline CDR1 and CDR2 sequences are SGHRS and YFSETQ. CDR3 DNA: TGCGCCAGCAGCCCCGGGGTATCTCCCGTCGGCTATAATTCACCCCTCCACTTT. Translated: CASSPGVSPVGYNSPLHF. Complete variable domain (other parts from reference TRBV5-1 and TRBJ1-6): KAGVTQTPRYLIKTRGQQVTLSCSPISGHRSVSWYQQTPGQGLQFLFEYFSETQRNKGNFPGRFSGRQFSNSRSEMNVSTLELGDSALYLCASSPGVSPVGYNSPLHFGNGTRLTVT.

This clone was seen once. The chain uses TRBV7-2 and TRBJ2-1; 14 nucleotides line up with TRBD2. Germline V CDR1 and CDR2: SGHTA, FQGNSA. V shed 5 bases and J 4 bases; nucleotides not matched to a gene: 7. CDR3 length: 17 residues. CDR3 sequence (DNA): TGTGCCAGCAGCGCTGGACTAGCGGGGGGATTATACAATGAGCAGTTCTTC. Its translation: CASSAGLAGGLYNEQFF.

V gene TRBV7-3 combines with J gene TRBJ1-2; 7 bases match TRBD1. The germline V gene has CDR1 SGHTA and CDR2 FQGTGA. The CDR3 has 15 residues. V gave up 2 bases and J gave up 8 bases; unmatched junction bases: 11. The CDR3 nucleotides are TGTGCCAGCAGCTTACGAGGGGGCATGGGGGAAGGCTACACCTTC. Translating gives CASSLRGGMGEGYTF.

The J gene is TRBJ2-3, the V gene TRBV6-5; 8 bases line up with TRBD2. With V trimmed by 2 bases and J by 1 base, 2 bases remained unmatched. This CDR3 contains 15 residues. In germline, CDR1 is MNHEY, CDR2 SVGAGI. The CDR3 sequence: CASSYRAGGTDTQYF. CDR3 nucleotides: TGTGCCAGCAGTTACCGAGCGGGGGGCACAGATACGCAGTATTTT.

The V call is TRBV7-8, the J call TRBJ1-2, with D tentatively TRBD1 (5 bases). V shed 0 bases and J shed 8 bases, with 28 bases lying between them. CDR1 and CDR2 (germline): SGHVS, FQNEAQ. The CDR3 covers 19 residues. The CDR3 DNA reads as TGTGCCAGCAGCTTAGCGCAATACCAACCTGGTGGCAGGGCAGCCGGCTACACCTTC. Encoded protein: CASSLAQYQPGGRAAGYTF.

The V gene is TRBV2, the J gene TRBJ1-6; maybe TRBD1 (6 bases). V dropped 6 bases and J dropped 14 bases, with 17 bases sitting between them. Germline V gene data show CDR1 as SNHLY and CDR2 as FYNNEI. CDR3 length: 13 amino acids. In DNA form, the CDR3 reads TGTGCCAGCAGGGTCGCTCCCGGACAGACCCTCCACTTT. This encodes CASRVAPGQTLHF.

This rearrangement joins TRBV5-6 to TRBJ2-5; no firm D call. The V and J ends lost 2 bases and 2 bases respectively, with 10 bases between them. The CDR3 covers 14 residues. Germline V lookup: CDR1 SGHDT, CDR2 YYEEEE. In nucleotides, the CDR3 is TGTGCCAGCAGCTTTTCTCTGCTACAAGAGACCCAGTACTTC. It translates to CASSFSLLQETQYF.

The CDR3 nucleotides are TGCAGCGTTGTAGGCAGGGGAAACTATGGCTACACCTTC. Its protein is CSVVGRGNYGYTF. This rearrangement joins TRBV29-1 to TRBJ1-2; tentative D call: TRBD1 (6 bases). V dropped 4 bases and J dropped 2 bases, with 11 bases sitting between them. Germline V lookup: CDR1 SQVTM, CDR2 ANQGSEA. The CDR3 totals 13 residues.

The chain uses TRBV2 and TRBJ2-7; 7 bases align to TRBD1. This CDR3 is built from 14 residues. V lost 8 bases to trimming and J lost 3 bases; unmatched junction nucleotides: 10. From germline, CDR1 is SNHLY and CDR2 FYNNEI. CDR3 sequence (DNA): TGTGCCAGCGGTGGGACAGCCCTCCTCTACGAGCAGTACTTC. The encoded protein is CASGGTALLYEQYF.

J is TRBJ2-1 and V is TRBV2; TRBD2 agrees at 9 bases. V lost 3 bases to trimming and J lost 4 bases; unmatched junction nucleotides: 4. The CDR3 is made up of 15 amino acids. Germline CDR1 and CDR2: SNHLY and FYNNEI. The CDR3, as DNA: TGTGCCAGCAGTGAGGGGCGGGGGGGATACAATGAGCAGTTCTTC. Its translation: CASSEGRGGYNEQFF.

The rearrangement links TRBV5-1 to TRBJ2-7, with D possibly TRBD1 on 6 matching bases. The CDR3 runs to 14 residues. CDR1 and CDR2 (germline): SGHRS, YFSETQ. V dropped 3 bases and J dropped 7 bases, with 17 bases sitting between them. As DNA, the CDR3 is TGCGCCAGCAGCTCGAGGCCGTCAGGGGAAGAGCAGTACTTC. Amino acids: CASSSRPSGEEQYF.

The chain links TRBV4-1 to TRBJ2-7; tentative D call: TRBD1 (5 bases). Trimming shortened V by 3 bases and J by 4 bases, and 10 bases separated the two germline ends. Germline V CDR1 and CDR2: MGHRA, YSYEKL. CDR3 length: 13 amino acids. The CDR3, as DNA: TGCGCCAGCAGCCACAGCAGGGATTACGAGCAGTACTTC. The encoded protein is CASSHSRDYEQYF.

The CDR3: CAAQQAPRSDEQYF. The CDR3 DNA sequence: TGTGCCGCCCAACAGGCGCCGAGGAGCGACGAGCAGTACTTC. The chain combines TRBV10-3 with TRBJ2-7, with D possibly matching TRBD1 (5 bases). V was clipped by 11 bases and J by 5 bases, with 22 bases between them. Germline loops: CDR1 ENHRY, CDR2 SYGVKD. The CDR3 spans 14 residues.

The CDR3 bases are TGTGCCAGCAGCCTCCGGGAGGCCTACAATGAGCAGTTCTTC. Protein product: CASSLREAYNEQFF. The chain joins TRBV7-3 to TRBJ2-1, with TRBD2 identical over 7 bases. This CDR3 spans 14 amino acids. Germline CDR1 and CDR2: SGHTA and FQGTGA. The V and J ends lost 5 bases and 2 bases, in that order; junction bases with no gene match: 3.

This clone was seen a handful of times. The rearrangement joins TRBV29-1 to TRBJ1-1; TRBD1 agrees at 7 bases. V gave up 4 bases and J gave up 6 bases; unmatched junction bases: 5. CDR3 length equals 12 residues. CDR1 and CDR2 (germline): SQVTM, ANQGSEA. The CDR3 DNA follows: TGCAGCGTTGCTCCGACAGGGTCTGAAGCTTTCTTT. Amino acid sequence: CSVAPTGSEAFF.

The chain has TRBV9 and TRBJ1-1, with TRBD1 matching 8 bases. The CDR3 runs to 14 residues. Germline lookup yields CDR1 SGDLS and CDR2 YYNGEE. The V segment lost 0 bases and the J segment 8 bases; nucleotides outside the gene matches: 6. This CDR3 reads CASSVAPGQGEAFF. DNA of the CDR3: TGTGCCAGCAGCGTAGCTCCCGGACAGGGAGAAGCTTTCTTT.

This clone was counted once. The rearrangement joins TRBV2 to TRBJ1-6, with unresolved D. This CDR3 spans 13 amino acids. Trimming stripped 2 bases from V and 4 bases from J, with 3 bases between. CDR1 is SNHLY and CDR2 is FYNNEI in the germline V gene. The CDR3 DNA is TGTGCCAGCAGTGAACGGTATAATTCACCCCTCCACTTT. This gives the protein CASSERYNSPLHF.